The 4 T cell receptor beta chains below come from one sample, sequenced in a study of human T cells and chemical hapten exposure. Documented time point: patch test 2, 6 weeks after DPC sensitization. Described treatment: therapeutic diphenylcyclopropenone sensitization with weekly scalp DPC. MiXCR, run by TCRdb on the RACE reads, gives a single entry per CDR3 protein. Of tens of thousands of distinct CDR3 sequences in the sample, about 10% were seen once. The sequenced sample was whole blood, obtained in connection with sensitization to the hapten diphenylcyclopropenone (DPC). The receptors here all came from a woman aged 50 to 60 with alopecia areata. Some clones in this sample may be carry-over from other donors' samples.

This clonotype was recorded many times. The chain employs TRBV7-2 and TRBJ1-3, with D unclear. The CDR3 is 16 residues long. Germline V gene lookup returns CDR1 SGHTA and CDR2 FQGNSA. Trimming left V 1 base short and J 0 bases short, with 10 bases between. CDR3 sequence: CASSLVGRDSGNTIYF. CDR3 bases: TGTGCCAGCAGCTTAGTCGGGCGGGACTCTGGAAACACCATATATTTT.

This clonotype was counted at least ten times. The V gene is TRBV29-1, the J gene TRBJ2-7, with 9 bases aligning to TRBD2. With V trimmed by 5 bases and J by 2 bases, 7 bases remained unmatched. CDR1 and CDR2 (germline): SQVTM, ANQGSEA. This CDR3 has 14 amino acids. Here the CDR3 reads CSVRKTSGAYEQYF. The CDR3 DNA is TGCAGCGTTCGGAAGACTAGCGGAGCCTACGAGCAGTACTTC.

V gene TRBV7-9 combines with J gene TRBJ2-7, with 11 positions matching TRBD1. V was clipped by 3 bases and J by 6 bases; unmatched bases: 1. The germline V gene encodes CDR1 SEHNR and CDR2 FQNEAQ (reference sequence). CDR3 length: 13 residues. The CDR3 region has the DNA TGTGCCAGCAGCTTTGGACAGGGGGCCGAGCAGTACTTC. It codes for CASSFGQGAEQYF.

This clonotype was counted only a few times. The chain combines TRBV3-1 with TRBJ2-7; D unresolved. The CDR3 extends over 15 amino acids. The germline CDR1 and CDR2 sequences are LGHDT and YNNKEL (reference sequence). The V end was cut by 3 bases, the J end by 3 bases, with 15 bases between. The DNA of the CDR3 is TGTGCCAGCAGCCACGGGCTTCGCGGTAACTACGAGCAGTACTTC. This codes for CASSHGLRGNYEQYF.